The T cell receptor beta chain described here comes from a study of cytomegalovirus exposure and HLA in healthy donors. CDR3 length equals 13 residues. V was pared by 0 bases and J by 7 bases, with 6 bases between. Germline V gene sequence: CDR1 MGHDK, CDR2 SYGVNS. The PCR used 60 Vbeta and 13 Jbeta primers. The assay was immunoSEQ multiplex PCR, and TCRdb's table has in-frame clones only and misses some. The sample lists over 150,000 clones; approximately 78% were seen once. The sample holds one count of this clone. Sequenced material: PBMCs. The receptor was isolated from a male donor in good health and CMV-seronegative. The chain combines TRBV25-1 with TRBJ1-4, with unresolved D. This CDR3 is CASSEYRGEKLFF. CDR3 in DNA: TGTGCCAGCAGTGAATATCGGGGTGAAAAACTGTTTTTT.